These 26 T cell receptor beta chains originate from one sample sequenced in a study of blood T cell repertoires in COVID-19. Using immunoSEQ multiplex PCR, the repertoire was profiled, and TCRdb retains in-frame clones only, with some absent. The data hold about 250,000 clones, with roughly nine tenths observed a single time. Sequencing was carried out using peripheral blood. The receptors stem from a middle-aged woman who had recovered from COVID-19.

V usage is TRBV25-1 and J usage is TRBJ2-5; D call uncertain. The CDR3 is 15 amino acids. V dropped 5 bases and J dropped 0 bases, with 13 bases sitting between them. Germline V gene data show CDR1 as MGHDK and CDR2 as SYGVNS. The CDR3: CASSLQVGNQETQYF. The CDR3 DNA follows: TGTGCCAGCAGTTTGCAGGTGGGCAACCAAGAGACCCAGTACTTC.

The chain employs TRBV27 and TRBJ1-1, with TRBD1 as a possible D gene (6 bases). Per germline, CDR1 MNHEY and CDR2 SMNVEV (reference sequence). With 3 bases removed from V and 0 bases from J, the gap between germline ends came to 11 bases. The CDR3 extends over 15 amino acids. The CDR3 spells CASSLGGPVNTEAFF. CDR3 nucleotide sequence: TGTGCCAGCAGTTTGGGGGGGCCAGTGAACACTGAAGCTTTCTTT.

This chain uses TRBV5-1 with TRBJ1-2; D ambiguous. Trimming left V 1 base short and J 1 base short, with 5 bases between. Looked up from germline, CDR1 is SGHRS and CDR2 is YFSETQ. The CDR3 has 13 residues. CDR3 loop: CASSLFGNYGYTF. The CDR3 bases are TGCGCCAGCAGCTTGTTCGGTAACTATGGCTACACCTTC.

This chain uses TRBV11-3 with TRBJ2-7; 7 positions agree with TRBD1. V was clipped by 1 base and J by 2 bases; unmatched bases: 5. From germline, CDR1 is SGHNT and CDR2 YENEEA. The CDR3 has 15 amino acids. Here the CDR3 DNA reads TGTGCCAGCAGCTTAGGCACCGGGACAGCCTACGAGCAGTACTTC. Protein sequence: CASSLGTGTAYEQYF.

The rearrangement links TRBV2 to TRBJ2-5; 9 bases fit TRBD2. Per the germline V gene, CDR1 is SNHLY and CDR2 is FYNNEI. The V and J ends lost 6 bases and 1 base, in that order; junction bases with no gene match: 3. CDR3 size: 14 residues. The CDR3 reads CASRSSGAQETQYF. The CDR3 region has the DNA TGTGCCAGCAGATCTAGCGGGGCCCAAGAGACCCAGTACTTC. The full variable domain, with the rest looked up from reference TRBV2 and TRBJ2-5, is EPEVTQTPSHQVTQMGQEVILRCVPISNHLYFYWYRQILGQKVEFLVSFYNNEISEKSEIFDDQFSVERPDGSNFTLKIRSTKLEDSAMYFCASRSSGAQETQYFGPGTRLLVL.

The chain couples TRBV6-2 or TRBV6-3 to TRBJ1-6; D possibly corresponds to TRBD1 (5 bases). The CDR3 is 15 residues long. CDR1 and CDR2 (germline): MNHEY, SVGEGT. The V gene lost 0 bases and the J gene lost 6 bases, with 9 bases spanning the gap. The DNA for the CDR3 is TGTGCCAGCAGTTACTCCCGACAGTTTAATTCACCCCTCCACTTT. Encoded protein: CASSYSRQFNSPLHF.

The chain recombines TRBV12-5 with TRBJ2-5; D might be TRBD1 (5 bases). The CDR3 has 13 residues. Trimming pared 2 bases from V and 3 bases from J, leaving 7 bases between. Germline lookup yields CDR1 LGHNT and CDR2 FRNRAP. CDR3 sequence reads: CASGLLGEETQYF. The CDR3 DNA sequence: TGTGCTAGTGGTTTGTTAGGGGAAGAGACCCAGTACTTC.

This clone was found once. CDR3 DNA sequence: TGTGCCAGCAGCGTAGAGGGACTAGTGAGGGATACGCAGTATTTT. The encoded protein is CASSVEGLVRDTQYF. The rearrangement links TRBV9 to TRBJ2-3; 8 bases align to TRBD2. In germline, CDR1 is SGDLS, CDR2 YYNGEE. J gave up 6 bases and V 0 bases, and 6 bases lay outside the gene matches. The CDR3 runs to 15 residues.

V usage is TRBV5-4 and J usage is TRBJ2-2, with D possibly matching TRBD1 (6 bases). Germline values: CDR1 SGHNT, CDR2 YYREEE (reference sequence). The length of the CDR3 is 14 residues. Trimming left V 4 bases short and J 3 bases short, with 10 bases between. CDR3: CASSATGYTGELFF. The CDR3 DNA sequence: TGTGCCAGCAGCGCAACAGGGTACACCGGGGAGCTGTTTTTT. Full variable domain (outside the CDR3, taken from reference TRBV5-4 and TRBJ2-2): ETGVTQSPTHLIKTRGQQVTLRCSSQSGHNTVSWYQQALGQGPQFIFQYYREEENGRGNFPPRFSGLQFPNYSSELNVNALELDDSALYLCASSATGYTGELFFGEGSRLTVL.

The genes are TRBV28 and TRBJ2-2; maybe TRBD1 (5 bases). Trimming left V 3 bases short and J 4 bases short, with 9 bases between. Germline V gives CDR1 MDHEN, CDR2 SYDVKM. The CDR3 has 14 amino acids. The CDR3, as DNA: TGTGCCAGCAGTTTCCCACAGGCCACCGGGGAGCTGTTTTTT. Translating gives CASSFPQATGELFF.

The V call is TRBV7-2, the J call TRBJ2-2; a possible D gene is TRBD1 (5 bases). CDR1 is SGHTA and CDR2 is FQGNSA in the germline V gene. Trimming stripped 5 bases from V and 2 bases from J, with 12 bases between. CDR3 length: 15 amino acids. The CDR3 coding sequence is TGTGCCAGCAGCCCAATCAGGGCTAACACCGGGGAGCTGTTTTTT. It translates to CASSPIRANTGELFF.

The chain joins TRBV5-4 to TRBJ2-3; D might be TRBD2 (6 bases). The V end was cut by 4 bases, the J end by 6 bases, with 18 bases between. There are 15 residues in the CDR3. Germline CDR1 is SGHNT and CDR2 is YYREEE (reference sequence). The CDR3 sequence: CASSPQAQRVDTQYF. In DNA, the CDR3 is TGTGCCAGCAGCCCGCAGGCACAGCGGGTGGATACGCAGTATTTT.

This chain's CDR3 is CASLRTSGSRETQYF. CDR3 in DNA: TGCGCCAGCCTGAGGACTAGCGGGAGTCGAGAGACCCAGTACTTC. J is TRBJ2-5 and V is TRBV5-1; 13 nucleotides match TRBD2. Germline V gives CDR1 SGHRS, CDR2 YFSETQ. The CDR3 covers 15 residues. The junction had 7 bases not matched to a gene; V was cut back by 7 bases and J by 4 bases. Looking up the rest from reference TRBV5-1 and TRBJ2-5 gives the full variable domain: KAGVTQTPRYLIKTRGQQVTLSCSPISGHRSVSWYQQTPGQGLQFLFEYFSETQRNKGNFPGRFSGRQFSNSRSEMNVSTLELGDSALYLCASLRTSGSRETQYFGPGTRLLVL.

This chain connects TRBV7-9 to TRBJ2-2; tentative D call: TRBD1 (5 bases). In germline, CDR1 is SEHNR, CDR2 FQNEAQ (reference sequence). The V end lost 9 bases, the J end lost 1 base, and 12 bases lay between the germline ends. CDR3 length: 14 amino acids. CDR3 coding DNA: TGTGCCAGTATTGTTGGACAGAACACCGGGGAGCTGTTTTTT. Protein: CASIVGQNTGELFF.

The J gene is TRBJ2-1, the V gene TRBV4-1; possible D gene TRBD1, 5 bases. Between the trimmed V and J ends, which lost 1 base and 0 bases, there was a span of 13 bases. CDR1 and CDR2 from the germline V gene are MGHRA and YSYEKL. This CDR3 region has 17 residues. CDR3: CASSQATGRSSYNEQFF. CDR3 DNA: TGCGCCAGCAGCCAAGCAACAGGCCGGAGCTCCTACAATGAGCAGTTCTTC.

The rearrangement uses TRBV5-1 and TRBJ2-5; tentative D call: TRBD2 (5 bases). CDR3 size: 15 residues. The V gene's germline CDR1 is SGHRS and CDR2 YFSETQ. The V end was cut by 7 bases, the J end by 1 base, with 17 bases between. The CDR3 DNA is TGCGCCAGCTACCGGAGCGGAGGTCCCCAAGAGACCCAGTACTTC. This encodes CASYRSGGPQETQYF.

In nucleotides, the CDR3 is TGTGCCAGCAGCTTTGTAGACAGGCGTAGCTATGGCTACACCTTC. Amino acid sequence: CASSFVDRRSYGYTF. The V call is TRBV7-3, the J call TRBJ1-2, with D possibly being TRBD1 (6 bases). The length of the CDR3 is 15 residues. V was pared by 3 bases and J by 4 bases, with 15 bases between. The germline CDR1 and CDR2 sequences are SGHTA and FQGTGA. Drawing the rest from reference TRBV7-3 and TRBJ1-2, the complete variable domain is GAGVSQTPSNKVTEKGKYVELRCDPISGHTALYWYRQSLGQGPEFLIYFQGTGAADDSGLPNDRFFAVRPEGSVSTLKIQRTERGDSAVYLCASSFVDRRSYGYTFGSGTRLTVV.

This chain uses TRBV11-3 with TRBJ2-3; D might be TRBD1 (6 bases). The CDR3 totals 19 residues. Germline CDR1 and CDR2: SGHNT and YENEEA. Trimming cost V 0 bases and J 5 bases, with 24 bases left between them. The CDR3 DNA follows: TGTGCCAGCAGCTTAGATCGCCTGGGGGCGATAAACGTGAGAGATACGCAGTATTTT. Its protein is CASSLDRLGAINVRDTQYF.

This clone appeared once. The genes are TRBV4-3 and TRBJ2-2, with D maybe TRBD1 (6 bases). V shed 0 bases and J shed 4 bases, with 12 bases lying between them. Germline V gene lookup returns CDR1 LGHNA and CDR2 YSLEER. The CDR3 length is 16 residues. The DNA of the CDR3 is TGCGCCAGCAGCCAAGAGGCCTTACAGGGCACCGGGGAGCTGTTTTTT. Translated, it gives CASSQEALQGTGELFF.

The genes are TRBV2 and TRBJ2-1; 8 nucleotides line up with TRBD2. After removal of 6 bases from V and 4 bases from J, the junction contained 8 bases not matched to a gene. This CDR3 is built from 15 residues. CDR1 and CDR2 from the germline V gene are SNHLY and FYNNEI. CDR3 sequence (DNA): TGTGCCAGCAGCGTAGCGGGATGGAATTACAATGAGCAGTTCTTC. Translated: CASSVAGWNYNEQFF.

The CDR3 sequence: CAWSVRVRRGMTGTQYF. CDR3 DNA: TGTGCCTGGAGTGTACGAGTGCGGCGGGGGATGACCGGGACCCAGTACTTC. The V gene is TRBV30, the J gene TRBJ2-5, with 7 bases lining up with TRBD2. Per germline, CDR1 GTSNPN and CDR2 SVGIG (reference sequence). This CDR3 spans 17 amino acids. Trimming took 0 bases from V and 7 from J; bases not matched to a gene: 17.

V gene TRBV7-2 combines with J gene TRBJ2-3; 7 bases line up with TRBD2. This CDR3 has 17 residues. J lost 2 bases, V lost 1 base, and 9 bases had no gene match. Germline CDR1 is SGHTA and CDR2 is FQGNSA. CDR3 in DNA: TGTGCCAGCAGCTTAGTCCTGGCGGGAGAGTTCACAGATACGCAGTATTTT. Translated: CASSLVLAGEFTDTQYF.

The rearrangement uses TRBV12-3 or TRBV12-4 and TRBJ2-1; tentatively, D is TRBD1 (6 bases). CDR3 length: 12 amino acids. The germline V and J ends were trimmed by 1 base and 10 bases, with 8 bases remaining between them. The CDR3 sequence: CASSLVTGEQFF. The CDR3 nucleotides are TGTGCCAGCAGTTTAGTGACAGGCGAGCAGTTCTTC.

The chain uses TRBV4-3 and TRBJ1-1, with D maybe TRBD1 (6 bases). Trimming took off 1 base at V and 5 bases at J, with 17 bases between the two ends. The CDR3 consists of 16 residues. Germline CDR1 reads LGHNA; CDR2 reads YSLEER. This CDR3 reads CASSQGGIQGQTEAFF. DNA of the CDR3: TGCGCCAGCAGCCAAGGCGGAATTCAGGGGCAAACTGAAGCTTTCTTT.

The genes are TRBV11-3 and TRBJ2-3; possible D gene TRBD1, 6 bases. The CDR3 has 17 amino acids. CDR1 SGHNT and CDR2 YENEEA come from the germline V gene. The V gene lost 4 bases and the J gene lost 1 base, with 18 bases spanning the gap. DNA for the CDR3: TGTGCCAGCAGCTCCGTACTTAGGGGGTGGGGCACAGATACGCAGTATTTT. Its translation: CASSSVLRGWGTDTQYF.

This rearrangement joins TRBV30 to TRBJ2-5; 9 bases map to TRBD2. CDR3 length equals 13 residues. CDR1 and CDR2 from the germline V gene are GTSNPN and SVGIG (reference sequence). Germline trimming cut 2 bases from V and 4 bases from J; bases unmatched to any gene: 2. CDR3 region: CAWSRREGETQYF. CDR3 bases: TGTGCCTGGAGTAGGCGGGAGGGAGAGACCCAGTACTTC.